A single sample gave rise to the 17 T cell receptor beta chains below, sequenced in a study of blood T cell repertoires in COVID-19 (dated by TCRdb to about 2020). The library relied on the immunoSEQ multiplex PCR assay. Sourced from immuneACCESS, this table was stored by TCRdb with only in-frame sequences that have V and J called. A share of the clones is absent; for the studies checked, an unresolved V gene accounts for under half, and the remainder has no known explanation. Across this sample there are just over 250,000 clones, with over 70% seen only once. The ten top clones hold around 9.6% of the sample. The sequenced material came from peripheral blood. The receptors were gathered from a woman in her 70s with COVID-19, enrolled during active disease.

This clone was seen a handful of times. This rearrangement joins TRBV27 to TRBJ2-1; the D is unclear. In germline, CDR1 is MNHEY, CDR2 SMNVEV (reference sequence). Trimming shortened V by 2 bases and J by 1 base, and 6 bases separated the two germline ends. The CDR3 loop spans 14 amino acids. As DNA, the CDR3 is TGTGCCAGCAGTTTAGCGGCATCCTACAATGAGCAGTTCTTC. Protein: CASSLAASYNEQFF.

The chain's CDR3 is CASSRDSPQTQYF. For the CDR3, the DNA is TGTGCCAGCAGCCGAGACAGTCCGCAGACCCAGTACTTC. The chain links TRBV11-2 to TRBJ2-5; the D gene is possibly TRBD1 (5 bases). This CDR3 has 13 amino acids. Germline V lookup: CDR1 SGHAT, CDR2 FQNNGV. Deletions cut 5 bases from V and 6 bases from J, with 13 bases between.

This clone was observed a single time. The J gene is TRBJ1-4, the V gene TRBV9; D might be TRBD1 (5 bases). V was shortened by 5 bases and J by 7 bases, with 12 bases between the two germline ends. The germline CDR1 and CDR2 sequences are SGDLS and YYNGEE. The CDR3 is 13 residues long. This CDR3 is CASSQGMVEKLFF. Written as DNA, the CDR3 is TGTGCCAGCAGTCAGGGAATGGTTGAAAAACTGTTTTTT.

The chain has TRBV6-5 and TRBJ2-7; 7 bases line up with TRBD1. After removal of 4 bases from V and 2 bases from J, the junction contained 2 bases not matched to a gene. Germline V gives CDR1 MNHEY, CDR2 SVGAGI. This CDR3 comprises 13 residues. In DNA, the CDR3 is TGTGCCAGCAGTTCAGACAGGGCCTACGAGCAGTACTTC. Amino acid sequence: CASSSDRAYEQYF.

V usage is TRBV5-6 and J usage is TRBJ2-7, with 10 nucleotides matching TRBD2. The V and J ends lost 8 bases and 6 bases, in that order; junction bases with no gene match: 5. This CDR3 is built from 12 residues. Germline values: CDR1 SGHDT, CDR2 YYEEEE. CDR3 in DNA: TGTGCCAGTTCTAGCGGGAGCGGCGAGCAGTACTTC. It is translated as CASSSGSGEQYF.

The V call is TRBV29-1, the J call TRBJ2-3; possibly TRBD1 for D (5 bases). Trimming shortened V by 2 bases and J by 1 base, and 13 bases separated the two germline ends. This CDR3 comprises 15 residues. The germline V gene encodes CDR1 SQVTM and CDR2 ANQGSEA. The CDR3 DNA follows: TGCAGCGTTGAATTTTATAGCAGGGGCACAGATACGCAGTATTTT. Protein sequence: CSVEFYSRGTDTQYF.

The CDR3 protein is CATQTGGLNQPQHF. The CDR3 DNA reads as TGTGCCACCCAGACAGGGGGCCTCAATCAGCCCCAGCATTTT. The chain carries TRBV28 and TRBJ1-5; TRBD1 matches at 10 bases. Per germline, CDR1 MDHEN and CDR2 SYDVKM. This CDR3 has 14 amino acids. Germline trimming cut 10 bases from V and 3 bases from J; bases unmatched to any gene: 6.

The chain joins TRBV18 to TRBJ2-3, with D maybe TRBD1 (6 bases). The V end was cut by 8 bases, the J end by 2 bases, with 14 bases between. The germline V gene encodes CDR1 KGHSH and CDR2 LQKENI. The CDR3 totals 14 residues. The CDR3: CASTRWDTTDTQYF. As DNA, the CDR3 is TGTGCCAGCACGCGATGGGACACCACAGATACGCAGTATTTT. The whole variable domain, remainder taken from reference TRBV18 and TRBJ2-3, is NAGVMQNPRHLVRRRGQEARLRCSPMKGHSHVYWYRQLPEEGLKFMVYLQKENIIDESGMPKERFSAEFPKEGPSILRIQQVVRGDSAAYFCASTRWDTTDTQYFGPGTRLTVL.

This chain joins TRBV5-8 and TRBJ2-1; perhaps TRBD1 as D (6 bases). V was trimmed by 4 bases and J by 9 bases, leaving 14 bases between them. The CDR3 contains 13 residues. In germline, CDR1 is SGHTS, CDR2 YDEGEE. In DNA, the CDR3 is TGTGCCAGCAGCATTCCACAGGGCCGTGAGCAGTTCTTC. Amino acid sequence: CASSIPQGREQFF.

This clone has just a few counts. J is TRBJ1-5 and V is TRBV13, with 7 bases lining up with TRBD1. Germline CDR1 is PRHDT and CDR2 is FYEKMQ (reference sequence). J lost 4 bases, V lost 8 bases, and 5 bases had no gene match. The CDR3 has 13 residues. As DNA, the CDR3 is TGTGCCAGCTCGAGACAGGGTAATCAGCCCCAGCATTTT. Translating it yields CASSRQGNQPQHF. The whole variable domain, filled in from reference TRBV13 and TRBJ1-5, reads AAGVIQSPRHLIKEKRETATLKCYPIPRHDTVYWYQQGPGQDPQFLISFYEKMQSDKGSIPDRFSAQQFSDYHSELNMSSLELGDSALYFCASSRQGNQPQHFGDGTRLSIL.

The chain has TRBV27 and TRBJ1-6; 12 bases are shared with TRBD1. Germline V gene data show CDR1 as MNHEY and CDR2 as SMNVEV (reference sequence). The ends lost 6 bases at V and 0 bases at J; junction bases unmatched: 9. There are 19 residues in the CDR3. CDR3: CASSRGTGGRSSYNSPLHF. CDR3 DNA sequence: TGTGCCAGCAGCCGCGGGACAGGGGGCAGGAGCTCCTATAATTCACCCCTCCACTTT.

This clone was counted a few times. This chain's CDR3 is CAWSSRAGLAYSNQPQHF. In DNA, the CDR3 is TGTGCCTGGAGTTCCCGGGCAGGGCTGGCTTATAGCAATCAGCCCCAGCATTTT. The V and J genes are TRBV30 and TRBJ1-5, with a possible D match to TRBD1 (5 bases). This CDR3 has 18 residues. V was shortened by 2 bases and J by 0 bases, with 20 bases between the two germline ends. Per the germline V gene, CDR1 is GTSNPN and CDR2 is SVGIG (reference sequence).

This clone was picked up a small number of times. This chain joins TRBV28 and TRBJ2-7, with unresolved D. Trimming cost V 1 base and J 7 bases, with 11 bases left between them. The CDR3 covers 13 residues. CDR1 and CDR2 from the germline V gene are MDHEN and SYDVKM. DNA for the CDR3: TGTGCCAGCAGTTTATCCGGGTTGGGTGAGCAGTACTTC. Encoded protein: CASSLSGLGEQYF.

The rearrangement joins TRBV2 to TRBJ2-2; TRBD1 is a possible D gene (5 bases). Trimming cost V 6 bases and J 3 bases, with 11 bases left between them. CDR3 length equals 14 residues. CDR1 and CDR2 (germline): SNHLY, FYNNEI. DNA for the CDR3: TGTGCCAGCAGCCTGACAGATCACACCGGGGAGCTGTTTTTT. This gives the protein CASSLTDHTGELFF.

The chain carries TRBV30 and TRBJ2-2; D is perhaps TRBD1 (5 bases). The CDR3 has 11 amino acids. The ends were cut back, 4 bases at V and 6 bases at J, with 6 bases in the middle. CDR1 GTSNPN and CDR2 SVGIG come from the germline V gene (reference sequence). CDR3 loop: CAWKGPGELFF. DNA of the CDR3: TGTGCCTGGAAGGGGCCCGGGGAGCTGTTTTTT.

In this sample, this clone turned up once. The V call is TRBV28, the J call TRBJ1-2, with D possibly matching TRBD1 (6 bases). The CDR3 is 14 residues long. Trimming cost V 4 bases and J 6 bases, with 15 bases left between them. Germline CDR1 reads MDHEN; CDR2 reads SYDVKM. Here the CDR3 reads CASSSGAVYDGYTF. The DNA of the CDR3 is TGTGCCAGCAGTTCAGGGGCGGTGTACGATGGCTACACCTTC.

The chain joins TRBV5-4 to TRBJ2-6; weak D call: TRBD2 (5 bases). CDR3 size: 16 residues. V gave up 1 base and J gave up 0 bases, with 8 bases separating them. From germline, CDR1 is SGHNT and CDR2 YYREEE (reference sequence). The CDR3: CASSLNGVSGANVLTF. The CDR3 bases are TGTGCCAGCAGCTTGAACGGGGTCTCTGGGGCCAACGTCCTGACTTTC.